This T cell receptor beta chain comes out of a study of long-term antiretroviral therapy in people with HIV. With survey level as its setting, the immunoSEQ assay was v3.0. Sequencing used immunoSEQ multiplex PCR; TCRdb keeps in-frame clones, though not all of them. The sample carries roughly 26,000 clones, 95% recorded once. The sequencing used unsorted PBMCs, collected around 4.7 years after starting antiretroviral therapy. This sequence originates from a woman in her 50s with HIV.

As DNA, the CDR3 is TGCGCCAGCAGAGGAGGACTAGAACAGTACTTC. It is translated as CASRGGLEQYF. The chain combines TRBV4-1 with TRBJ2-7; 7 bases are shared with TRBD2. The V gene's germline CDR1 is MGHRA and CDR2 YSYEKL. Losses at the gene ends were 6 bases for V and 10 bases for J; bases not matched to a gene: 6. CDR3 size: 11 residues.